The present TCR beta chain was sequenced within a study of T cell clones after liver transplantation. Study overall: Standard immunosuppression, with no induction, continued until 12-24 months after transplant. Study-wide results and caveats: Migration into the graft, not deletion, may explain lost graft donor-reactive T cells. Circulating graft-donor-reactive CD4 TCRbeta sequences fell significantly post-transplant in most of the 8 subjects.

The CDR3 totals 13 residues. V was cut by 1 base and J by 7 bases, with 10 bases left in between. The germline V gene encodes CDR1 MNHNS and CDR2 SASEGT. TCRdb keeps only in-frame clones here, not all; method: immunoSEQ multiplex PCR. The table shows 98,000 or so clones, with 75% to 85% occurring only once. This clone has just a few counts. What it binds is unknown. Source: CD4+ T cells from blood, taken before liver transplant. This sequence joins TRBV6-1 and TRBJ2-5, with TRBD2 as a possible D gene (6 bases). The TCR was taken from a human donor who received a liver transplant. The CDR3 spells CASSEGRGRTQYF. The CDR3 coding sequence is TGTGCCAGCAGTGAAGGGAGGGGCCGGACCCAGTACTTC.